This is a list of T cell receptor beta chains from one sample in a study of blood T cell repertoires in COVID-19. Produced via immunoSEQ multiplex PCR; TCRdb's table is partial and in-frame only. The repertoire holds about 160,000 clones, with 80% to 90% as singletons. Material for sequencing was peripheral blood. These receptors all stem from a woman in her seventies with COVID-19, enrolled during active disease. Both conserved end residues are part of each CDR3.

V gene: TRBV18
J gene: TRBJ2-3
CDR3 protein: CASSPAGLAGGQDTQYF

V gene: TRBV30
J gene: TRBJ1-2
CDR3 protein: CAWSGARVAYGYTF

V gene: TRBV4-1
J gene: TRBJ2-2
CDR3 protein: CASSQRLGTVTNTGELFF

V gene: TRBV2
J gene: TRBJ1-5
CDR3 protein: CASKEDIVSNQPQHF

V gene: TRBV3-1/TRBV3-2
J gene: TRBJ1-6
CDR3 protein: CASSPGLGSPLHF

V gene: TRBV28
J gene: TRBJ2-3
CDR3 protein: CASSLSYHTQYF

V gene: TRBV30
J gene: TRBJ1-4
CDR3 protein: CAWGTGGTNEKLFF

V gene: TRBV4-2
J gene: TRBJ2-5
CDR3 protein: CASSQSKAAGSQETQYF

V gene: TRBV5-6
J gene: TRBJ1-3
CDR3 protein: CASSWGGPISGNTIYF

V gene: TRBV9
J gene: TRBJ2-5
CDR3 protein: CASSVVGGAGETQYF

V gene: TRBV19
J gene: TRBJ2-1
CDR3 protein: CASTRGGEYYNEQFF

V gene: TRBV7-3
J gene: TRBJ2-1
CDR3 protein: CASSLGQGADNEQFF

V gene: TRBV19
J gene: TRBJ2-1
CDR3 protein: CASSPGGSSSYNEQFF

V gene: TRBV7-3
J gene: TRBJ1-2
CDR3 protein: CASSLSKNYGYTF

V gene: TRBV5-4
J gene: TRBJ2-7
CDR3 protein: CASRFEGEQYF

V gene: TRBV16
J gene: TRBJ1-1
CDR3 protein: CASSQSSRQGPGSTEAFF

V gene: TRBV2
J gene: TRBJ1-1
CDR3 protein: CASSEGSRGKAFF

V gene: TRBV5-4
J gene: TRBJ2-3
CDR3 protein: CASSLYRSGGGDTQYF

V gene: TRBV20-1
J gene: TRBJ2-7
CDR3 protein: CSASGNPGQANEQYF

V gene: TRBV3-1/TRBV3-2
J gene: TRBJ2-7
CDR3 protein: CASSQGWDRAREQYF

V gene: TRBV7-9
J gene: TRBJ1-6
CDR3 protein: CASAAGDTGSPLHF

V gene: TRBV10-2
J gene: TRBJ1-4
CDR3 protein: CASKDRGLEKLFF

V gene: TRBV12-3/TRBV12-4
J gene: TRBJ2-5
CDR3 protein: CASSLYRAETQYF

V gene: TRBV7-2
J gene: TRBJ1-2
CDR3 protein: CASSSPWTGGYGYTF

V gene: TRBV18
J gene: TRBJ1-2
CDR3 protein: CASSPQGQGNYGYTF

V gene: TRBV28
J gene: TRBJ1-4
CDR3 protein: CASTGTPRAHATNEKLFF

V gene: TRBV4-1
J gene: TRBJ2-7
CDR3 protein: CASSQLSGATYEQYF

V gene: TRBV18
J gene: TRBJ1-1
CDR3 protein: CASSPSATAGQEYTEAFF

V gene: TRBV7-9
J gene: TRBJ2-4
CDR3 protein: CASSFWANHVNIQYF

V gene: TRBV7-7
J gene: TRBJ2-3
CDR3 protein: CASSLGGTSTDTQYF

V gene: TRBV5-5
J gene: TRBJ2-7
CDR3 protein: CASSLSGGLAYEQYF

V gene: TRBV28
J gene: TRBJ1-4
CDR3 protein: CASSSTNDRDLGEKLFF

V gene: TRBV2
J gene: TRBJ2-3
CDR3 protein: CASRSGTGGSDTQYF

V gene: TRBV7-7
J gene: TRBJ1-5
CDR3 protein: CASSLAGNRGHINQPQHF

V gene: TRBV19
J gene: TRBJ2-7
CDR3 protein: CASSPGGGALLYEQYF

V gene: TRBV7-9
J gene: TRBJ2-7
CDR3 protein: CASSSGAGYEQYF

V gene: TRBV4-1
J gene: TRBJ2-7
CDR3 protein: CASSQVLSAGATYEQYF

V gene: TRBV2
J gene: TRBJ1-6
CDR3 protein: CASSTRTGSNSPLHF

V gene: TRBV9
J gene: TRBJ2-5
CDR3 protein: CASSVGLAGGQETQYF

V gene: TRBV5-1
J gene: TRBJ2-7
CDR3 protein: CASSSPGLAGGRYEQYF

V gene: TRBV19
J gene: TRBJ2-5
CDR3 protein: CASSRGAAPFETQYF

V gene: TRBV5-1
J gene: TRBJ2-6
CDR3 protein: CASSSPGQGSGANVLTF

V gene: TRBV10-1
J gene: TRBJ2-5
CDR3 protein: CASSDRVQETQYF

V gene: TRBV9
J gene: TRBJ2-1
CDR3 protein: CASSSGLAVGHEQFF

V gene: TRBV4-2
J gene: TRBJ2-5
CDR3 protein: CASSQDPSGRYQETQYF

V gene: TRBV12-5
J gene: TRBJ2-3
CDR3 protein: CASGTGGETDTQYF

V gene: TRBV27
J gene: TRBJ1-1
CDR3 protein: CASSSYLNTEAFF